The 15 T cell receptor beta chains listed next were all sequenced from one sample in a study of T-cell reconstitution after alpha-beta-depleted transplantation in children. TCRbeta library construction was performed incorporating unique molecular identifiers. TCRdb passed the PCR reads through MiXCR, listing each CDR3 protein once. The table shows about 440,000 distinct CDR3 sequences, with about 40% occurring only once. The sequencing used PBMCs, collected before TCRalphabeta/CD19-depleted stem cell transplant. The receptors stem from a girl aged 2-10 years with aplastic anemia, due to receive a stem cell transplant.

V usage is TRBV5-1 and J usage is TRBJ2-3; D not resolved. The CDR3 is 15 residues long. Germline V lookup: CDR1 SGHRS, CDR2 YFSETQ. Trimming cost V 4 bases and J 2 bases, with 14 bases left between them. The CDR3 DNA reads TGCGCCAGCAGCCCCGGCGCAGGACCCACAGATACGCAGTATTTT. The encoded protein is CASSPGAGPTDTQYF.

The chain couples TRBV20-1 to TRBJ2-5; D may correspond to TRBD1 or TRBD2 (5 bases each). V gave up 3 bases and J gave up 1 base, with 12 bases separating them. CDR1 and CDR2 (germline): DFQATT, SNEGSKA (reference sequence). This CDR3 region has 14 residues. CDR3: CSASLGRPQETQYF. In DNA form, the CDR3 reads TGCAGTGCTAGCTTGGGACGGCCCCAAGAGACCCAGTACTTC.

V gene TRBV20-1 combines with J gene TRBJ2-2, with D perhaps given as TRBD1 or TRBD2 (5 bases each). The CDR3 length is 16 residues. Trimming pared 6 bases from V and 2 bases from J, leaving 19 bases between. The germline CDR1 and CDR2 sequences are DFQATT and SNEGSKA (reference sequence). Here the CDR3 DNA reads TGCAGTGCAAGATTGGGTGGGACCGCTAACACCGGGGAGCTGTTTTTT. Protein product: CSARLGGTANTGELFF.

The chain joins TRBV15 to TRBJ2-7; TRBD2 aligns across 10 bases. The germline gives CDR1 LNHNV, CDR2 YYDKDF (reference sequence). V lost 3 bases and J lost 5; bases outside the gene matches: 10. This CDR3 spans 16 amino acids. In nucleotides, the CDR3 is TGTGCCACCAGCAGCGAATTAAGCGGGAGGGCCGACGAGCAGTACTTC. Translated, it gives CATSSELSGRADEQYF.

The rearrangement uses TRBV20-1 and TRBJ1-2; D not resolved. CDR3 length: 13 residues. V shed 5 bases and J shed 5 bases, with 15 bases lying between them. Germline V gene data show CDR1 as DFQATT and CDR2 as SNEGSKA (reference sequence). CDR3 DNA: TGCAGTGCTTCGGACGGGGTTGGGTATGGCTACACCTTC. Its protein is CSASDGVGYGYTF.

DNA for the CDR3: TGTGCCAGCAGCTCGACGGGGGGGCTAGGATTTAATGAGCAGTTCTTC. This codes for CASSSTGGLGFNEQFF. The V and J genes are TRBV7-8 and TRBJ2-1, with TRBD2 matching over 8 bases. The CDR3 has 16 residues. The ends lost 4 bases at V and 7 bases at J; junction bases unmatched: 12. Germline CDR1 and CDR2: SGHVS and FQNEAQ.

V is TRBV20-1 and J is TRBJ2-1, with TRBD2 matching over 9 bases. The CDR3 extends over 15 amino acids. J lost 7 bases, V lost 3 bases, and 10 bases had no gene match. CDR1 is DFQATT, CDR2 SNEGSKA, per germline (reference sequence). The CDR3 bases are TGCAGTGCTAGGGGAGTTAGCGGGAGAGGGAATGAGCAGTTCTTC. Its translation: CSARGVSGRGNEQFF.

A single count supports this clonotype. The CDR3 is CASSLSGYSNQPQHF. The CDR3 DNA sequence: TGTGCCAGCAGCCTATCAGGGTATAGCAATCAGCCCCAGCATTTT. The gene calls are TRBV12-3 or TRBV12-4 and TRBJ1-5, with D possibly matching TRBD1 (5 bases). V was pared by 6 bases and J by 0 bases, with 12 bases between. The CDR3 totals 15 residues.

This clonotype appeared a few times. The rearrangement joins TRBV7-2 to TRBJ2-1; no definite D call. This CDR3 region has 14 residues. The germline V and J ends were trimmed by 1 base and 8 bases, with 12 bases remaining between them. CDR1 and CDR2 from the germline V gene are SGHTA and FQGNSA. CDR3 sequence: CASSLVGSLDEQFF. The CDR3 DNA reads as TGTGCCAGCAGCTTAGTGGGTAGCCTGGATGAGCAGTTCTTC.

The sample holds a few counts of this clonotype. CDR3 region: CASSLRSGRSGNTIYF. CDR3 DNA: TGTGCCAGCAGTCTCCGCTCAGGTCGTTCTGGAAACACCATATATTTT. This chain joins TRBV6-2 or TRBV6-3 and TRBJ1-3; D gene uncertain. V lost 5 bases and J 1 base, leaving 15 bases between the germline ends. Germline-derived CDR1 and CDR2 are MNHEY and SVGEGT. This CDR3 comprises 16 residues.

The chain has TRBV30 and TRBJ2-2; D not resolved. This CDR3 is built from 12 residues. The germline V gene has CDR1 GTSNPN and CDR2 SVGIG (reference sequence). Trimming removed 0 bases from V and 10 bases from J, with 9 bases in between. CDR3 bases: TGTGCCTGGAGTGTCTTGGGCGTGGAGCTGTTTTTT. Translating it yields CAWSVLGVELFF.

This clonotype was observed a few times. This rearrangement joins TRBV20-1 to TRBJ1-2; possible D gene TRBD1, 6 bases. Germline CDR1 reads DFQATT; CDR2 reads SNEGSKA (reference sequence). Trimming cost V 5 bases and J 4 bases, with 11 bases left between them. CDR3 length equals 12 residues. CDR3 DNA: TGCAGTGCTCCCCGGACAGCCTATGGCTACACCTTC. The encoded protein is CSAPRTAYGYTF.

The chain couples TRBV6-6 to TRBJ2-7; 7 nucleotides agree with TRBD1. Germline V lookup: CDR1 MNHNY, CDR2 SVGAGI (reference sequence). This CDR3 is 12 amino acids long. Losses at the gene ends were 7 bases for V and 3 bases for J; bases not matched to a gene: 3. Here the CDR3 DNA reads TGTGCCAGCACGGGACAGCTCTACGAGCAGTACTTC. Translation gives CASTGQLYEQYF.

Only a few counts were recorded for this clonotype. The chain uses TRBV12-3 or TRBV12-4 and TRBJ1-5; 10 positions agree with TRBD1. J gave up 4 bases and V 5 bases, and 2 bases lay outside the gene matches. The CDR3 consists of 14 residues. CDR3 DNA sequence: TGTGCCAGCAGTGCGGGACAGGGGAATCAGCCCCAGCATTTT. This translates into CASSAGQGNQPQHF.

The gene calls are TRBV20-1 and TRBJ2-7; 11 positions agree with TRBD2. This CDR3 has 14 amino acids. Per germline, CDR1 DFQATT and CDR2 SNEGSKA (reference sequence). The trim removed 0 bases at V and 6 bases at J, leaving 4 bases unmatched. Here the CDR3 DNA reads TGCAGTGCTAGAGATAGCGGGGGGGCCCTCGAGCAGTACTTC. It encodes CSARDSGGALEQYF.